Listed below are T cell receptor beta chains from one sample, sequenced in a study of T cells after posttransplantation cyclophosphamide. Only in-frame clones appear in the TCRdb table, and some are missing; sequencing was by immunoSEQ multiplex PCR. The sample has roughly 12,000 clones; roughly 1.9% are singletons. The material sequenced was PBMCs, taken after allogeneic stem cell transplant with posttransplant cyclophosphamide. These receptors were taken from a male patient aged 25 to 39 who received an allogeneic stem cell transplant from a related donor, was CMV-positive, and had no GVHD. Some T cells may be the graft donor's. Both conserved end residues are part of each CDR3. The order of the fields is CDR3 length, clone size, D gene, J gene, V gene, CDR3 DNA, CDR3 protein. A D gene is named only where the DNA matches it firmly. A row's size may be missing; if present it is once, few, many or a size class.

18 | few | TRBD2 | TRBJ2-3 | TRBV4-1 | TGCGCCAGCAGCCACCCCAATTCACTAGCGGGGGGCACAGATACGCAGTATTTT | CASSHPNSLAGGTDTQYF
14 | - | - | TRBJ2-7 | TRBV4-1 | TGCGCCAGCAGCCAAGATTGGGGGGCCTACGAGCAGTACTTC | CASSQDWGAYEQYF
12 | - | TRBD1 | TRBJ2-7 | TRBV29-1 | TGCAGCGTTTCGGAGACAGGGGCCGAGCAGTACTTC | CSVSETGAEQYF
18 | - | TRBD2 | TRBJ2-7 | TRBV5-1 | TGCGCCAGCAGCTTTTTCCCCTCCACCACCGGGGGGGCGGGGGAGCAGTACTTC | CASSFFPSTTGGAGEQYF
15 | - | - | TRBJ2-7 | TRBV6-5 | TGTGCCAGCAGACTCGGAATAGCGGAGGACTACGAGCAGTACTTC | CASRLGIAEDYEQYF
16 | few | - | TRBJ2-3 | TRBV6-5 | TGTGCCAGCAGTTACCGCCGCGGGTTAAGCACAGATACGCAGTATTTT | CASSYRRGLSTDTQYF
12 | - | TRBD1 | TRBJ1-1 | TRBV9 | TGTGCCAGCACCGGGGACAGCACTGAAGCTTTCTTT | CASTGDSTEAFF
15 | few | - | TRBJ2-7 | TRBV21-1 | TGTGCCAGCAGCAGGCTGGCGGTCCCGACGGGGGAGCAGTACTTC | CASSRLAVPTGEQYF
14 | - | TRBD1 | TRBJ2-4 | TRBV5-6 | TGTGCCAGCAGCTTGGGACAGGGGCAAAACATTCAGTACTTC | CASSLGQGQNIQYF
15 | few | - | TRBJ2-5 | TRBV21-1 | TGTGCCAGCAGCAAGGCGGGGGGGCAGAAAGAGACCCAGTACTTC | CASSKAGGQKETQYF
19 | - | - | TRBJ2-3 | TRBV21-1 | TGTGCCAGCAGCAAAGTCTTAGGGTTTTCGCGGCAGGGGGCAGATACGCAGTATTTT | CASSKVLGFSRQGADTQYF
16 | medium-sized | - | TRBJ2-7 | TRBV5-4 | TGTGCCAGCAGCCGTGACACACGAAAAAACACCTACGAGCAGTACTTC | CASSRDTRKNTYEQYF
16 | - | TRBD1 | TRBJ1-2 | TRBV7-2 | TGTGCCAGCAGCTTACCGCGGGCTGAAGGGGGCAATGGCTACACCTTC | CASSLPRAEGGNGYTF
18 | few | TRBD1 | TRBJ1-2 | TRBV19 | TGTGCCAGTAGTCCGTCCGGGACAGGTCTCCCCCATAACTATGGCTACACCTTC | CASSPSGTGLPHNYGYTF
15 | few | - | TRBJ2-3 | TRBV9 | TGTGCCAGCAGCGTAGAAGGCCGCGGCCGCGATACGCAGTATTTT | CASSVEGRGRDTQYF
13 | - | - | TRBJ1-1 | TRBV5-5 | TGTGCCAGCAGCTTGAGGTGGGGCAATGGGGCTTTCTTT | CASSLRWGNGAFF
17 | - | - | TRBJ1-1 | TRBV11-2 | TGTGCCAGCAGCTTAGAGGCTTTAGCGGGGTTAAGGACTGAAGCTTTCTTT | CASSLEALAGLRTEAFF
16 | - | - | TRBJ1-3 | TRBV7-9 | TGTGCCAGCAGCTCTCAGATCCGGACAGTCGTCGAGCCGGAGTATTTT | CASSSQIRTVVEPEYF
17 | few | - | TRBJ1-6 | TRBV6-1 | TGTGCCAGCAGTGAAGAGTTGTCAGGTCCCTATAATTCACCCCTCCACTTT | CASSEELSGPYNSPLHF
13 | - | - | TRBJ1-6 | TRBV27 | TGTGCCAGCAGTTTTGGAGGTGTTTCACCCCTCCACTTT | CASSFGGVSPLHF
15 | - | - | TRBJ2-1 | TRBV7-6 | TGTGCCAGCAGCTTATTGGGAGTGCCCTACAATGAGCAGTTCTTC | CASSLLGVPYNEQFF
16 | few | TRBD2 | TRBJ2-7 | TRBV7-2 | TGTGCCAGCAGCTCGTTTAGTACTAGCGGAGGCTACGAGCAGTACTTC | CASSSFSTSGGYEQYF
14 | - | TRBD2 | TRBJ2-3 | TRBV2 | TGTGCCGGGAAACTAGCGGGAGGCACAGATACGCAGTATTTT | CAGKLAGGTDTQYF
13 | large | - | TRBJ2-4 | TRBV10-2 | TGCGCCAGCAGTAACCCCGAGTTTGACATTCAGTACTTC | CASSNPEFDIQYF
19 | - | TRBD2 | TRBJ2-2 | TRBV4-2 | TGTGCCAGCAGCCAAGACCGACTAGCGGGGCAATCGAACACCGGGGAGCTGTTTTTT | CASSQDRLAGQSNTGELFF
15 | - | - | TRBJ1-2 | TRBV5-4 | TGTGCCAGCAGCTTGGTTAGGGGGGGCTTCTATGGCTACACCTTC | CASSLVRGGFYGYTF
15 | few | TRBD1 | TRBJ1-5 | TRBV7-2 | TGTGCCAGCAGCTTACAGGGACAGATAATACAGCCCCAGCATTTT | CASSLQGQIIQPQHF
15 | few | TRBD1 | TRBJ1-5 | TRBV7-8 | TGTGCCAGCAGCTTAGTTCACAGGGGAGGTCAGCCCCAGCATTTT | CASSLVHRGGQPQHF
13 | few | TRBD1 | TRBJ1-2 | TRBV4-2 | TGTGCCAGCAGCCCCAGGGGGCGGAGTGGCTACACCTTC | CASSPRGRSGYTF
11 | - | - | TRBJ2-7 | TRBV7-3 | TGTGCCAGCAGCCTCGGGACAGAGCAGTACTTC | CASSLGTEQYF
16 | few | - | TRBJ2-7 | TRBV4-1 | TGCGCCAGCAGCCAGCAAGCAGGGAGGTTAGCCTACGAGCAGTACTTC | CASSQQAGRLAYEQYF
19 | few | TRBD1 | TRBJ1-5 | TRBV7-9 | TGTGCCAGCAGCTGGGTAACCGGGACAGGTCCATATAGCAATCAGCCCCAGCATTTT | CASSWVTGTGPYSNQPQHF
15 | few | TRBD1 | TRBJ1-2 | TRBV27 | TGTGCCAGCAGTCCCAGGACAGGGAACGCCTATGGCTACACCTTC | CASSPRTGNAYGYTF
13 | few | - | TRBJ1-1 | TRBV7-9 | TGTGCCAGCAGCCGGAACAGGGCCACTGAAGCTTTCTTT | CASSRNRATEAFF
19 | few | - | TRBJ2-2 | TRBV9 | TGTGCCAGCAGCGCCGCTTACGGTAGTAACAGGCTGAACACCGGGGAGCTGTTTTTT | CASSAAYGSNRLNTGELFF
14 | few | - | TRBJ1-6 | TRBV5-1 | TGCGCCAGCAGCTTGGAAGGGGGACGCTCACCCCTCCACTTT | CASSLEGGRSPLHF
13 | - | TRBD1 | TRBJ1-2 | TRBV19 | TGTGCCAGTATCGGACAGGGGGGAGCTGGCTACACCTTC | CASIGQGGAGYTF
14 | medium-sized | - | TRBJ2-7 | TRBV6-5 | TGTGCCAGCAGTTACACAGGGAAATCCTACGAGCAGTACTTC | CASSYTGKSYEQYF
17 | few | TRBD2 | TRBJ2-7 | TRBV27 | TGTGCCAGCAGTTCTAGGGATACTAGCGGCTTCTCCTACGAGCAGTACTTC | CASSSRDTSGFSYEQYF
16 | few | TRBD1 | TRBJ2-7 | TRBV7-9 | TGTGCCAGCAGCTTCGGGGACAGGGGAGCGTCCTACGAGCAGTACTTC | CASSFGDRGASYEQYF
13 | few | - | TRBJ2-1 | TRBV15 | TGTGCCACCAGCAGAGAACGTGGGACAGAGCAGTTCTTC | CATSRERGTEQFF
12 | few | - | TRBJ2-7 | TRBV30 | TGTGCCTGGAGTAACAGGGTAGGCGAGCAGTACTTC | CAWSNRVGEQYF
14 | - | - | TRBJ1-1 | TRBV18 | TGTGCCAGCTCACCACGGGGGGGAGCCACTGAAGCTTTCTTT | CASSPRGGATEAFF
15 | - | TRBD1 | TRBJ2-1 | TRBV6-5 | TGTGCCAGCAGCCCAGACAGGGCGACAAACAATGAGCAGTTCTTC | CASSPDRATNNEQFF
16 | few | TRBD2 | TRBJ2-4 | TRBV10-1 | TGCGCCAGCAGCCCCTCGGCGGGGGGGCCGAAAAACATTCAGTACTTC | CASSPSAGGPKNIQYF
15 | few | TRBD1 | TRBJ2-7 | TRBV7-8 | TGTGCCAGCAGCTTAGAGGGACAGGGGCGGCCCGAGCAGTACTTC | CASSLEGQGRPEQYF
14 | few | - | TRBJ2-3 | TRBV7-2 | TGTGCCAGCAGCTTAGTAGCGCTGTCCGATACGCAGTATTTT | CASSLVALSDTQYF
13 | few | - | TRBJ1-1 | TRBV7-9 | TGTGCCAGCAGCTTTACAGAGAACACTGAAGCTTTCTTT | CASSFTENTEAFF
15 | few | TRBD1 | TRBJ2-1 | TRBV19 | TGTGCCAGTAGTACCGACAGGGGGCCAGGTAATGAGCAGTTCTTC | CASSTDRGPGNEQFF
19 | few | TRBD2 | TRBJ2-3 | TRBV28 | TGTGCCAGCAGTTCCGGACTAGCGGGAATGGAGGAGGGCACAGATACGCAGTATTTT | CASSSGLAGMEEGTDTQYF
16 | - | - | TRBJ1-2 | TRBV6-1 | TGTGCCAGCAGTGAATTAGAGAGTCCTCGCATCTATGGCTACACCTTC | CASSELESPRIYGYTF
14 | few | TRBD1 | TRBJ2-3 | TRBV28 | TGTGCCAGCAGTCTGACAGGGAACACAGATACGCAGTATTTT | CASSLTGNTDTQYF
15 | - | TRBD1 | TRBJ2-7 | TRBV30 | TGTGCCTGGAGTGCGCCGGGACAGGCCTCTTGGGAGCAGTACTTC | CAWSAPGQASWEQYF
14 | - | - | TRBJ2-2 | TRBV7-9 | TGTGCCAGCAGCTTGGGACTGAACACCGGGGAGCTGTTTTTT | CASSLGLNTGELFF
14 | few | - | TRBJ2-2 | TRBV4-1 | TGCGCCAGCAGCACCCGACTAGAAACCGGGGAGCTGTTTTTT | CASSTRLETGELFF